This T cell receptor beta chain was found in a study of blood T cells in healthy people across ages. A sample-barcoded 5' primer and a J-beta primer mix were used in a second PCR of roughly 6 to 11 cycles. TCRdb re-analysed the 5' RACE reads in MiXCR, keeping a single row per CDR3 protein. Of 1.5 million to 2 million distinct CDR3 sequences detected, roughly 30% appear once; the ten largest clones hold around 7.7%. CDR3 size: 16 residues. CDR1 is KGHSH, CDR2 LQKENI, per germline. Trimming left V 3 bases short and J 2 bases short, with 16 bases between. The chain recombines TRBV18 with TRBJ1-1; perhaps TRBD1 as D (5 bases). Specimen: blood. The clonotype comes from a woman in her twenties or thirties in good health. The CDR3 region has the DNA TGTGCCAGCTCACCGGGGCTTTCGGGCAGCAACACTGAAGCTTTCTTT. It encodes CASSPGLSGSNTEAFF. Combining the CDR3 with reference TRBV18 and TRBJ1-1 gives the whole variable domain NAGVMQNPRHLVRRRGQEARLRCSPMKGHSHVYWYRQLPEEGLKFMVYLQKENIIDESGMPKERFSAEFPKEGPSILRIQQVVRGDSAAYFCASSPGLSGSNTEAFFGQGTRLTVV.